This T cell receptor beta chain was recorded in a study of blood T cells in healthy people across ages. Points from the study as a whole: In the absence of known donor CMV status, changes in expanded clonotypes were possibly confounded.

In regard to this clonotype: The antigen is undetermined.

The CDR3 covers 14 residues. Primed by a sample-barcoded 5' primer and a J-beta primer mix, a second PCR proceeded for 7 to 11 cycles. A template-switch adaptor that had 12 random nucleotides put a tag on each cDNA molecule. TCRdb reprocessed the 5' RACE reads with MiXCR, giving one entry per CDR3 protein. The table has over 950,000 distinct CDR3 sequences, approximately 38% seen once. Donation came from healthy Caucasian individuals in Russia who were aged about 6 to 95. Per sample, no less than 5 micrograms of total RNA were extracted. The receptor's source is a man aged 18 to 30 in good health. The chain couples TRBV21-1 to TRBJ2-3. TRBV21-1 is marked as a pseudogene. Sequencing input: blood. The CDR3 DNA sequence: TGTGCCAGCAGCGCTCGACTAGCACCAGATACGCAGTATTTT. Protein: CASSARLAPDTQYF.